This T cell receptor (beta chain) was recorded in a study of cytomegalovirus exposure and HLA in healthy donors. Germline V lookup: CDR1 SQVTM, CDR2 ANQGSEA. The length of the CDR3 is 12 residues. V shed 5 bases and J 15 bases; nucleotides not matched to a gene: 8. Primers for the PCR totalled 60 Vbeta and 13 Jbeta. The table came from immunoSEQ multiplex PCR; TCRdb's copy has only in-frame clones and leaves some out. The table has 90,000 to 130,000 clones, around four fifths seen once. The chain employs TRBV29-1 and TRBJ2-2, with 11 bases fitting TRBD1. Sequencing used PBMCs. The receptor comes from a man aged 25-40 years in good health and CMV-seropositive. The chain's CDR3 is CSVKGQGGEVFF. The CDR3 nucleotides are TGCAGCGTTAAGGGACAGGGGGGTGAGGTGTTTTTT.